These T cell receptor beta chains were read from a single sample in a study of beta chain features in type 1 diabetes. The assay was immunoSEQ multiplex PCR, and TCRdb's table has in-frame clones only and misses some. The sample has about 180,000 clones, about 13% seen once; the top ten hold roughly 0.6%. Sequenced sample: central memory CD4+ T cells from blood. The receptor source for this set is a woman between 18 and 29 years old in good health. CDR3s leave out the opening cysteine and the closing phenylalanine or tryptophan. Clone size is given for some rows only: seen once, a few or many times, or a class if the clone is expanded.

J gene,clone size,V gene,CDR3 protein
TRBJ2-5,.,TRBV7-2,ASSLGTGYQETQY
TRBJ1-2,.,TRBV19,ASSGPGQGLYGYT
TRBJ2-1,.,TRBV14,ASSQVGAGEQF
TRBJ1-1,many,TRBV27,ASSQRGGTEAF
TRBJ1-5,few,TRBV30,AFWGGYSNQPQH
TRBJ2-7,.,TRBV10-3,ATRESLPEQY
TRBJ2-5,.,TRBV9,ASSALGAIQETQY
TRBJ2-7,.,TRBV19,ASTKSGGAGVYEQY
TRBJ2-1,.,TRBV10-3,AISDQGTSGKWNEQF
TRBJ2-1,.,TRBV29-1,SVEGRSSYNEQF
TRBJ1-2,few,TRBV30,AWSGGTGRSYT
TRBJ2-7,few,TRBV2,ASRVEGTIYEQY
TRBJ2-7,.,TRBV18,ASSPKGQGTYEQY
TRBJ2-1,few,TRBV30,AWSAHGNEQF
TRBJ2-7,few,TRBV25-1,ASSESGTSGPYEQY
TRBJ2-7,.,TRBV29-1,SVQYGGGEGVYEQY
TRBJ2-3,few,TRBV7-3,ASSSMLLTSGPDTQY
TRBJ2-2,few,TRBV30,ALLAGVWTGELF
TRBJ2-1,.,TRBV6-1,ASIISGTYNEQF
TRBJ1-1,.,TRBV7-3,ASRPDWGAEAF
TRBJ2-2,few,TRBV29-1,SVEGQGPGELF
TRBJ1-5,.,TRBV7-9,ASSAFRQPQH
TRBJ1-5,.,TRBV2,ASRRQGQGNQPQH
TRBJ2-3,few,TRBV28,ASSHSTSGRYTDTQY
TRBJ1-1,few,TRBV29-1,SVETGHTEAF
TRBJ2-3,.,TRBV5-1,ASSQTEADTQY
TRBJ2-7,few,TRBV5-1,ASSLGGLAGAGRTGEQY
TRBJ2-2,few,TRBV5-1,ASSARPPGHPPGELF
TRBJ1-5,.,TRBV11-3,ASSLYSNQPQH
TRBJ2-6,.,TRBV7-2,ASSILAGANVLT
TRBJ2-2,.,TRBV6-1,ASSRGLGGELF
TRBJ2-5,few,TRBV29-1,SVEAGVETQY
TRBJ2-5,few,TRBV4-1,ASSQAGTKRETQY
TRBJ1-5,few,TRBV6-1,ASSAMGQPNQPQH
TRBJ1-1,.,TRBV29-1,SGQTQGNTEAF
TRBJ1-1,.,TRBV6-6,ASTRTGRYTEAF
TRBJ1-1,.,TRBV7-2,ASSSGQARTEAF
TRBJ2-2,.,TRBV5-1,ASSLEPLNTGELF
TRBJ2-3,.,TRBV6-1,ASKWESPDTQY
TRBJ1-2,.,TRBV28,ASGLTRNYGYT
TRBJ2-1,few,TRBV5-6,ASSSRRGQGYEQF
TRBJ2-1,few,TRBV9,ASSISPSSDMGNEQF
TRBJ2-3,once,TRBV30,AWSNRGTDTQY
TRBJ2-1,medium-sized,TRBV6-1,ASSKGTGGTYNEQF
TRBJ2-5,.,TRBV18,ASSSGGQETQY
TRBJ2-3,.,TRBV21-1,ASADPPTQATDTQY
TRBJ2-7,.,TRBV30,AWSVVAYEQY
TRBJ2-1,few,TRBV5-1,ASSFPLGNNEQF
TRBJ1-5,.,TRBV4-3,ASSQDSRQPQH
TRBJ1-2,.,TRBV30,AWSTAGGRYGYT
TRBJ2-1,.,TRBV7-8,ASSLGATSGGQF
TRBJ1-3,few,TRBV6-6,ASSSRQGTSGNTIY
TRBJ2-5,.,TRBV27,ASSSTGVEQETQY
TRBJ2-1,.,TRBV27,ASKGSNSGSSYNEQF
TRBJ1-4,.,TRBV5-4,ASSSRDRDEKLF